Listed below are T cell receptor beta chains from one sample, sequenced in a study of beta chain features in type 1 diabetes. The repertoire was sequenced with immunoSEQ multiplex PCR; TCRdb's copy has only in-frame clones and lacks some. The sample consists of about 900,000 clones, around a sixth of them appearing once. The specimen sequenced was naive CD4+ T cells from blood. The receptors come from a woman aged 18-35 years in good health. The CDR3 runs from the conserved cysteine through the conserved F or W. D genes are given only for firm matches. Clone size, where shown, is once, few, many, or a class for clones that have expanded.

j_gene,v_gene,d_gene,abundance,CDR3nt,CDR3aa
TRBJ2-2,TRBV7-2,-,-,TGTGCCAGCAGCTCTAGCGCGCAGTCGAACACCGGGGAGCTGTTTTTT,CASSSSAQSNTGELFF
TRBJ2-7,TRBV28,TRBD2,few,TGTGCCAGCAGCTCCCCGGGACTAGCGGTCCCATGGCAGTACTTC,CASSSPGLAVPWQYF
TRBJ2-3,TRBV10-3,-,-,TGTGCCATTTCTGGCACAGATACGCAGTATTTT,CAISGTDTQYF
TRBJ1-4,TRBV15,TRBD1,once,TGTGCCACCAGCAGAGTTGGACAGGGGAGAGCGGATGAAAAACTGTTTTTT,CATSRVGQGRADEKLFF
TRBJ2-1,TRBV7-9,TRBD1,-,TGTGCCAGCAGACGGGACAGGGGGCAGTTCTTC,CASRRDRGQFF
TRBJ2-7,TRBV5-1,-,-,TGCGCCAGCAGCTTGGAAGGGGGTTCCTACGAGCAGTACTTC,CASSLEGGSYEQYF
TRBJ2-5,TRBV6-1,-,-,TGTGCCAGCAAGGCAGGGCTCTCGGAAGAGACCCAGTACTTC,CASKAGLSEETQYF
TRBJ2-3,TRBV6-5,-,few,TGTGCCAGCAGTTACGACGGCACAGATACGCAGTATTTT,CASSYDGTDTQYF
TRBJ2-2,TRBV6-5,TRBD1,-,TGTGCCACCCGACAGGGGGCCACCGGGGAGCTGTTTTTT,CATRQGATGELFF
TRBJ2-7,TRBV7-2,TRBD2,few,TGTGCCAGCACAAACGGGGGGTCCTACGAGCAGTACTTC,CASTNGGSYEQYF
TRBJ2-1,TRBV2,-,few,TGTGCCAGCAGTGACCGTCGGACTAGGGGGATTTACAATGAGCAGTTCTTC,CASSDRRTRGIYNEQFF
TRBJ2-7,TRBV5-1,TRBD1,few,TGCGCCAGCAGCCCCGGGGACAGTCCCTACGAGCAGTACTTC,CASSPGDSPYEQYF
TRBJ2-7,TRBV6-6,-,-,TGTGCCAGCAGTTACTCGCACAGAGTGAGAATTTTGTACTTC,CASSYSHRVRILYF
TRBJ2-5,TRBV6-5,-,few,TGTGCCAGCACCGGACGGCAGGGAGGAGAGACCCAGTACTTC,CASTGRQGGETQYF
TRBJ2-2,TRBV6-5,-,-,TGTGCCAGCAGTTACGGGCAGGGGTGGACCGGGGAGCTGTTTTTT,CASSYGQGWTGELFF
TRBJ2-1,TRBV7-2,TRBD2,-,TGTGCCAGCAGCTTGGTACTAGCGGGAGGGCCCGACAATGAGCAGTTCTTC,CASSLVLAGGPDNEQFF
TRBJ2-7,TRBV11-2,TRBD2,few,TGTGCCAGCAGCTATATAGCGGGACTACGGGAGCAGTACTTC,CASSYIAGLREQYF
TRBJ2-5,TRBV23-1,TRBD1,few,TGCGCCAGCAGTCGCCGCCGGGACAGGGGCCCAGAAGAGACCCAGTACTTC,CASSRRRDRGPEETQYF
TRBJ1-5,TRBV4-3,-,-,TGCGCCAGCAGCCAAGATCCGGTTCAGCCCCAGCATTTT,CASSQDPVQPQHF
TRBJ1-1,TRBV28,-,few,TGTGCCAGCAGTCCTCCCCTCCCCAGGGAGGCTGAAGCTTTCTTT,CASSPPLPREAEAFF
TRBJ2-3,TRBV7-9,-,few,TGTGCCAGCACTGGTATGGGCACAGATACGCAGTATTTT,CASTGMGTDTQYF
TRBJ1-1,TRBV21-1,-,few,TGTGCCAGCAGCACCTGCGACGGACACACTGAAGCTTTCTTT,CASSTCDGHTEAFF
TRBJ2-1,TRBV19,-,-,TGTGCCAGTAGTCCCCAGACCAGGGTTACGAATGAGCAGTTCTTC,CASSPQTRVTNEQFF
TRBJ2-1,TRBV5-1,-,-,TGCGCCAGCAGCTTGGGATCGGGAGTAGGCTACAATGAGCAGTTCTTC,CASSLGSGVGYNEQFF
TRBJ2-2,TRBV11-2,-,-,TGTGCCAGCAGCCATCTCCTTGGACAAATAAACGGCGGGGAGCTGTTTTTT,CASSHLLGQINGGELFF
TRBJ1-4,TRBV18,-,-,TGTGCCAGCTCACCAAATACAGGGAATGAAAAACTGTTTTTT,CASSPNTGNEKLFF
TRBJ2-7,TRBV28,-,-,TGTGCCAGCAGTCCTCGGGTGGGAGCCTACGAGCAGTACTTC,CASSPRVGAYEQYF
TRBJ2-3,TRBV4-3,-,-,TGCGCCAGCAGCCTAGACGCGGGAACAGATACGCAGTATTTT,CASSLDAGTDTQYF
TRBJ2-3,TRBV6-6,-,few,TGTGCCGTATCGTATCTTGGCACAGATACGCAGTATTTT,CAVSYLGTDTQYF
TRBJ2-3,TRBV4-1,TRBD2,-,TGCGCCAGCAGCCCGGGACTAGCGGGAGGGGGCACAGATACGCAGTATTTT,CASSPGLAGGGTDTQYF
TRBJ2-3,TRBV4-2,TRBD2,few,TGTGCCAGCAGCCAGCAGGGACTAGCGGATACAAGCACAGATACGCAGTATTTT,CASSQQGLADTSTDTQYF
TRBJ2-3,TRBV7-9,-,few,TGTGCCAGCAGCGGGTGGGCCCTAATCACAGATACGCAGTATTTT,CASSGWALITDTQYF
TRBJ2-1,TRBV5-1,-,-,TGCGCCAGCAGCTTGGGGGTCTATGAGCAGTTCTTC,CASSLGVYEQFF
TRBJ2-4,TRBV6-5,-,-,TGTGCCAGCAGCTGGGACTTCGGAAACATTCAGTACTTC,CASSWDFGNIQYF
TRBJ2-7,TRBV7-2,-,few,TGTGCCAGCAGCTTAAGTGGGAGACCGCCCTACGAGCAGTACTTC,CASSLSGRPPYEQYF
TRBJ2-1,TRBV6-5,-,-,TGTGCCAGCAGTCTCACTACACCGTATTACAATGAGCAGTTCTTC,CASSLTTPYYNEQFF
TRBJ2-3,TRBV7-8,-,-,TGTGCCAGCAGCTTAGCGGGGAGCACAGATACGCAGTATTTT,CASSLAGSTDTQYF
TRBJ2-6,TRBV18,TRBD1,-,TGTGCCAGCTCACCCCCTGGGCGGGACAGGCCTGGGGCCAACGTCCTGACTTTC,CASSPPGRDRPGANVLTF
TRBJ2-1,TRBV7-9,TRBD2,-,TGTGCCAGCAGCCCTAGAGGGCGGGCTAGCGGGAGGTCTGAGCAGTTCTTC,CASSPRGRASGRSEQFF
TRBJ2-3,TRBV5-8,-,-,TGTGCCAGCAGCCTGGGACTCCTCACAGATACGCAGTATTTT,CASSLGLLTDTQYF
TRBJ1-1,TRBV7-9,-,-,TGTGCCAGCAGCTTAGAGTTGGGAGGGACTGAAGCTTTCTTT,CASSLELGGTEAFF
TRBJ2-7,TRBV29-1,-,few,TGCAGCGTTGCGGACACAAGGCACTACGAGCAGTACTTC,CSVADTRHYEQYF
TRBJ1-2,TRBV2,TRBD1,-,TGTGCCAGCAGCCCTCCCCCCGGACAGGTGGGAGGCTACACCTTC,CASSPPPGQVGGYTF
TRBJ1-2,TRBV20-1,TRBD1,few,TGCAGCCCAGGGGGCGGCTATGGCTACACCTTC,CSPGGGYGYTF
TRBJ2-1,TRBV29-1,-,once,TGCAGCGTTGACCGGTTGCTAGGCAATGAGCAGTTCTTC,CSVDRLLGNEQFF
TRBJ2-3,TRBV5-1,-,-,TGCGCCAGCAGCCTTGGTAACCAAGAGGCAGATACGCAGTATTTT,CASSLGNQEADTQYF
TRBJ2-3,TRBV5-1,-,-,TGCGCCAGCAGCTTTAGCGGACTTGGGGCAGATACGCAGTATTTT,CASSFSGLGADTQYF
TRBJ2-5,TRBV27,-,-,TGTGCCAGCAGTTTAAAGTCCAATCCGGAGACCCAGTACTTC,CASSLKSNPETQYF
TRBJ2-3,TRBV4-2,TRBD2,few,TGTGCCAGCAGCCAAGATACTAGCGGGCCCGATACGCAGTATTTT,CASSQDTSGPDTQYF
TRBJ2-3,TRBV7-2,-,-,TGTGCCAGCAGCCCCCTTGGAGACAGATCCCACAAAGATACGCAGTATTTT,CASSPLGDRSHKDTQYF
TRBJ1-5,TRBV2,-,-,TGTGCCACGGGAGAGGGTTATTTTGGGCCCCAGCATTTT,CATGEGYFGPQHF
TRBJ2-3,TRBV6-5,-,few,TGTGCCAGCAGTTACTCGGGGCTTAGCACAGATACGCAGTATTTT,CASSYSGLSTDTQYF
TRBJ1-5,TRBV28,-,few,TGTGCCAGCAGCCGGACATTTGTCTGGCAGCCCCAGCATTTT,CASSRTFVWQPQHF
TRBJ2-6,TRBV6-5,-,-,TGTGCCAGCAGTTACTCCGCCTCTGGGGCCAACGTCCTGACTTTC,CASSYSASGANVLTF